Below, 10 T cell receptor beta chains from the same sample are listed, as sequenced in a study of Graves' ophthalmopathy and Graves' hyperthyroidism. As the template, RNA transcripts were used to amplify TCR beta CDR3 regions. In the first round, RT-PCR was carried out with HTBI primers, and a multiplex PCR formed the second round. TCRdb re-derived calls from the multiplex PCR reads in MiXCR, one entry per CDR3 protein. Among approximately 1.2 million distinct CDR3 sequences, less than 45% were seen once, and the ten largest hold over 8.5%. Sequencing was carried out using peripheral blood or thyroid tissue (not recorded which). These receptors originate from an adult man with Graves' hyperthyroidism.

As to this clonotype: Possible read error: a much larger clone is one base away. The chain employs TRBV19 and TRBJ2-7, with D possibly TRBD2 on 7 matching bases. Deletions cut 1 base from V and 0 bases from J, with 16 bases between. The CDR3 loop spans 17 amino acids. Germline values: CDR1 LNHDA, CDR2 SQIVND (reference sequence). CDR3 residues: CASSIGGGGGLSYEQYF. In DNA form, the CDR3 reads TGTGCCAGTAGTATAGGAGGGGGGGGCGGCCTCTCCTACGAGCAGTACTTC.

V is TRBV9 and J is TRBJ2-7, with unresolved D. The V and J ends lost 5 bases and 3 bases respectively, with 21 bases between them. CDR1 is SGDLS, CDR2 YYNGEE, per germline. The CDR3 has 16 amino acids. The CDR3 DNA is TGTGCCAGCAGTCCCTCAACCGGCCTCCGCCGCTACGAGCAGTACTTC. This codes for CASSPSTGLRRYEQYF. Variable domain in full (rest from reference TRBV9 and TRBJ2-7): DSGVTQTPKHLITATGQRVTLRCSPRSGDLSVYWYQQSLDQGLQFLIQYYNGEERAKGNILERFSAQQFPDLHSELNLSSLELGDSALYFCASSPSTGLRRYEQYFGPGTRLTVT.

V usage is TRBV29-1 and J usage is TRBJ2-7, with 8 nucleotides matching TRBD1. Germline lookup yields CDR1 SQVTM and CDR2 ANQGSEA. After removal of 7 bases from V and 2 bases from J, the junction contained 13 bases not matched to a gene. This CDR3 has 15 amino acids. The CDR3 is CSAATLVDRAYEQYF. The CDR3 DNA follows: TGCAGCGCGGCCACATTGGTGGACAGGGCCTACGAGCAGTACTTC.

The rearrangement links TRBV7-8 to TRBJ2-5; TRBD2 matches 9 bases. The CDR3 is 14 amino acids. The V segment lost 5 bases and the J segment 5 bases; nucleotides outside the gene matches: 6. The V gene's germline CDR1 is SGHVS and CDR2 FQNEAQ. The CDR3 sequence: CASSPGLALETQYF. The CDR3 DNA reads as TGTGCCAGCAGCCCGGGACTAGCATTGGAGACCCAGTACTTC.

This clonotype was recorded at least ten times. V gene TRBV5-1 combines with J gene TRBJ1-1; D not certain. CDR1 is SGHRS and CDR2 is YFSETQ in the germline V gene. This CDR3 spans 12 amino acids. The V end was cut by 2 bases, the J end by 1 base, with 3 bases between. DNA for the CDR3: TGCGCCAGCAGCTTCAAGAACACTGAAGCTTTCTTT. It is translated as CASSFKNTEAFF.

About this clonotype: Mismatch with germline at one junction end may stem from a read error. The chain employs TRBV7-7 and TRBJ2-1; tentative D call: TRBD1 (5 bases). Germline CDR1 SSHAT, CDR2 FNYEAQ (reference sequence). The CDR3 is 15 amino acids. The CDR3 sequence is CASSQGFSSYNEQFF. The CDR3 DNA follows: TGCGCCAGCAGCCAGGGCTTCAGCTCCTACAATGAGCAGTTCTTC.

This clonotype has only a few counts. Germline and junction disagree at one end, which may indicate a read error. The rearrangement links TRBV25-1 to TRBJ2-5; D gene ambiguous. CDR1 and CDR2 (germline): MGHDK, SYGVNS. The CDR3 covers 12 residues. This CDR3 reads CASSEFPESQYF. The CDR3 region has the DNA TGTGCCAGCAGTGAATTCCCGGAGAGCCAGTACTTC. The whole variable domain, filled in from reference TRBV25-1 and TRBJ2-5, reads EADIYQTPRYLVIGTGKKITLECSQTMGHDKMYWYQQDPGMELHLIHYSYGVNSTEKGDLSSESTVSRIRTEHFPLTLESARPSHTSQYLCASSEFPESQYFGPGTRLLVL.

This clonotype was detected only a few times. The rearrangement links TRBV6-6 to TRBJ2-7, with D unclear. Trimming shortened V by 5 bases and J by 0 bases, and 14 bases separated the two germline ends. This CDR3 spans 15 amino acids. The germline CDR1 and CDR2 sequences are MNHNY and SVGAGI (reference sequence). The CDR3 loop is CASSPQKVFSYEQYF. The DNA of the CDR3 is TGTGCCAGCAGTCCCCAAAAGGTCTTCTCCTACGAGCAGTACTTC.

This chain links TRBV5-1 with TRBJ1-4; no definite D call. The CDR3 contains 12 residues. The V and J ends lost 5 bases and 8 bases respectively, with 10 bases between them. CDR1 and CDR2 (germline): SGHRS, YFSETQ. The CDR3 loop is CASRTAGEKLFF. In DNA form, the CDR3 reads TGCGCCAGCAGAACAGCGGGGGAAAAACTGTTTTTT. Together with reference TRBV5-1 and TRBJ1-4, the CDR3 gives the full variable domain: KAGVTQTPRYLIKTRGQQVTLSCSPISGHRSVSWYQQTPGQGLQFLFEYFSETQRNKGNFPGRFSGRQFSNSRSEMNVSTLELGDSALYLCASRTAGEKLFFGSGTQLSVL.

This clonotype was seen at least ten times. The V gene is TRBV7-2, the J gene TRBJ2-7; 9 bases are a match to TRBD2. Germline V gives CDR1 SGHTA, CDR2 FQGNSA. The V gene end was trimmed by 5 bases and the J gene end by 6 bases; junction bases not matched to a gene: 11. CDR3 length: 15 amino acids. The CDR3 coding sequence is TGTGCCAGCAGCCCCTCTGGCGGGAGGGTCGGCGAGCAGTACTTC. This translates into CASSPSGGRVGEQYF.